One sample yielded the 18 T cell receptor beta chains listed below, sequenced in a study of blood T cell repertoires in COVID-19. The repertoire was sequenced with immunoSEQ multiplex PCR; TCRdb's copy has only in-frame clones and lacks some. The sample lists about 250,000 clones, 65% to 90% occurring once. The specimen sequenced was PBMCs or T cells enriched from blood (not recorded which). These receptors all stem from a middle-aged man who had recovered from COVID-19.

V and J are TRBV7-2 and TRBJ1-5, with a weak D call TRBD1 (6 bases). Germline V gene lookup returns CDR1 SGHTA and CDR2 FQGNSA. CDR3 size: 13 residues. The V and J ends lost 2 bases and 8 bases respectively, with 10 bases between them. This CDR3 reads CASSLSRQEPQHF. The CDR3 bases are TGTGCCAGCAGCTTATCTCGACAGGAGCCCCAGCATTTT.

This clone is a singleton in its sample. The rearrangement joins TRBV15 to TRBJ2-3; TRBD1 is a possible D gene (6 bases). This CDR3 spans 16 amino acids. Trimming removed 2 bases from V and 0 bases from J, with 12 bases in between. Per germline, CDR1 LNHNV and CDR2 YYDKDF (reference sequence). The CDR3 DNA is TGTGCCACCAGCAGATTGGGACAATCTAGCACAGATACGCAGTATTTT. Amino acids: CATSRLGQSSTDTQYF.

The chain combines TRBV12-3 or TRBV12-4 with TRBJ1-2; D remains unclear. With 3 bases removed from V and 8 bases from J, the gap between germline ends came to 10 bases. CDR3 length equals 12 residues. CDR3 loop: CASSFNTGGYTF. The CDR3 bases are TGTGCCAGCAGTTTTAACACGGGAGGCTACACCTTC.

The V gene is TRBV27, the J gene TRBJ1-4; 9 nucleotides agree with TRBD1. The germline V gene has CDR1 MNHEY and CDR2 SMNVEV (reference sequence). The junction had 7 bases not matched to a gene; V was cut back by 8 bases and J by 6 bases. The CDR3 covers 14 residues. CDR3 sequence (DNA): TGTGCCAGCGGAAAGACAGGGGGAGATGAAAAACTGTTTTTT. Amino acids: CASGKTGGDEKLFF.

The sample holds a few counts of this clone. The CDR3, as DNA: TGTGCCAGTAGCCCTTCCCCGGGACAGGGTTCCTACGAGCAGTACTTC. It encodes CASSPSPGQGSYEQYF. V is TRBV19 and J is TRBJ2-7; TRBD1 matches 9 bases. This CDR3 has 16 residues. CDR1 and CDR2 from the germline V gene are LNHDA and SQIVND (reference sequence). After removal of 6 bases from V and 1 base from J, the junction contained 10 bases not matched to a gene. Full variable domain (missing parts from reference TRBV19 and TRBJ2-7): DGGITQSPKYLFRKEGQNVTLSCEQNLNHDAMYWYRQDPGQGLRLIYYSQIVNDFQKGDIAEGYSVSREKKESFPLTVTSAQKNPTAFYLCASSPSPGQGSYEQYFGPGTRLTVT.

V and J are TRBV19 and TRBJ2-7; 7 bases align to TRBD2. Germline V gives CDR1 LNHDA, CDR2 SQIVND (reference sequence). Trimming at V came to 3 bases and at J to 4 bases, leaving 6 bases not matched to a gene. CDR3 length equals 14 residues. CDR3 nucleotide sequence: TGTGCCAGTAGTATTCGCTCTAGCGGATACGAGCAGTACTTC. It yields the protein CASSIRSSGYEQYF.

The rearrangement links TRBV7-9 to TRBJ2-1; 8 bases match TRBD2. The CDR3 spans 16 residues. The germline gives CDR1 SEHNR, CDR2 FQNEAQ (reference sequence). V gave up 5 bases and J gave up 3 bases; unmatched junction bases: 9. CDR3 protein: CASSPKREIIYNEQFF. In DNA form, the CDR3 reads TGTGCCAGCAGCCCGAAGCGGGAGATAATCTACAATGAGCAGTTCTTC.

This clone appeared a single time. This chain links TRBV19 with TRBJ1-5, with D perhaps matching TRBD1 (5 bases). Germline CDR1 LNHDA, CDR2 SQIVND (reference sequence). The CDR3 is 14 amino acids. The V gene lost 7 bases and the J gene lost 7 bases, with 17 bases spanning the gap. The CDR3 DNA sequence: TGTGCCAGTACGGTAACGGGGGAGGGCCAGCCCCAGCATTTT. Protein: CASTVTGEGQPQHF.

The chain recombines TRBV27 with TRBJ2-7; possibly TRBD2 for D (7 bases). This CDR3 spans 17 amino acids. CDR1 and CDR2 (germline): MNHEY, SMNVEV (reference sequence). V gave up 3 bases and J gave up 3 bases, with 21 bases separating them. CDR3 protein: CASSLGALAGDHYEQYF. CDR3 nucleotide sequence: TGTGCCAGCAGTTTGGGGGCACTCGCGGGAGACCACTACGAGCAGTACTTC.

The rearrangement links TRBV30 to TRBJ2-3; D possibly corresponds to TRBD1 (7 bases). This CDR3 is built from 15 residues. The V gene's germline CDR1 is GTSNPN and CDR2 SVGIG (reference sequence). V was pared by 0 bases and J by 2 bases, with 12 bases between. CDR3 amino acids: CAWSVGGTATDTQYF. For the CDR3, the DNA is TGTGCCTGGAGTGTAGGGGGGACAGCCACAGATACGCAGTATTTT. The complete variable domain, with remaining parts taken from reference TRBV30 and TRBJ2-3, reads SQTIHQWPATLVQPVGSPLSLECTVEGTSNPNLYWYRQAAGRGLQLLFYSVGIGQISSEVPQNLSASRPQDRQFILSSKKLLLSDSGFYLCAWSVGGTATDTQYFGPGTRLTVL.

This clone was seen more than once but under ten times. The chain is built from TRBV5-1 and TRBJ1-6; D unresolved. The CDR3 spans 15 residues. Germline V gives CDR1 SGHRS, CDR2 YFSETQ. Trimming cost V 0 bases and J 9 bases, with 13 bases left between them. The CDR3 spells CASSLDGGPSSPLHF. The CDR3 region has the DNA TGCGCCAGCAGCTTGGATGGAGGCCCGAGTTCACCCCTCCACTTT.

This chain joins TRBV28 and TRBJ2-3; 7 nucleotides align to TRBD2. CDR1 and CDR2 (germline): MDHEN, SYDVKM. V dropped 7 bases and J dropped 5; count of bases not matched to a gene: 24. CDR3 size: 19 residues. Here the CDR3 DNA reads TGTGCCAGCAACTCCCTGAACGGCGGGAGAGATCTTCCTAGAGATACGCAGTATTTT. Protein: CASNSLNGGRDLPRDTQYF.

This chain joins TRBV6-5 and TRBJ2-3, with TRBD2 matching over 11 bases. V lost 8 bases to trimming and J lost 5 bases; unmatched junction nucleotides: 9. CDR1 is MNHEY, CDR2 SVGAGI, per germline. The CDR3 has 15 residues. Here the CDR3 reads CASGDSGRAQDTQYF. Here the CDR3 DNA reads TGTGCCAGCGGGGATAGCGGGAGGGCCCAAGATACGCAGTATTTT.

The J gene is TRBJ1-5, the V gene TRBV27; possible D gene TRBD1, 5 bases. The CDR3 sequence is 13 residues long. V lost 6 bases, J lost 4 bases, and 10 bases lay in between. Germline V CDR1 and CDR2: MNHEY, SMNVEV (reference sequence). The CDR3 DNA reads as TGTGCCAGCAGGTACAGGAGTAATCAGCCCCAGCATTTT. It translates to CASRYRSNQPQHF.

The chain combines TRBV4-1 with TRBJ1-2; the match to TRBD1 covers 8 bases. CDR1 MGHRA and CDR2 YSYEKL come from the germline V gene. CDR3 size: 16 residues. Trimming removed 1 base from V and 0 bases from J; junction bases left unmatched: 4. CDR3 bases: TGCGCCAGCAGCCAAGGACCGGGACAGGCTAACTATGGCTACACCTTC. Amino acid sequence: CASSQGPGQANYGYTF.

This CDR3 reads CASSPWDRGYTEAFF. The CDR3 DNA reads TGTGCCAGCAGCCCGTGGGACAGGGGGTACACTGAAGCTTTCTTT. The rearrangement links TRBV7-9 to TRBJ1-1, with 11 nucleotides matching TRBD1. V trimming: 5 bases; J trimming: 3 bases; junction bases outside the gene matches: 5. The CDR3 is 15 amino acids. Looked up from germline, CDR1 is SEHNR and CDR2 is FQNEAQ (reference sequence).

V is TRBV3-1 (or the pseudogene TRBV3-2) and J is TRBJ2-1; 9 positions match TRBD2. J gave up 8 bases and V 3 bases, and 8 bases lay outside the gene matches. Germline lookup yields CDR1 LGHDT and CDR2 YNNKEL (reference sequence). The CDR3 runs to 15 residues. CDR3 in amino acids: CASSHPPSGKDEQFF. DNA for the CDR3: TGTGCCAGCAGCCACCCCCCTAGCGGGAAAGATGAGCAGTTCTTC.

This sequence joins TRBV28 and TRBJ1-2, with TRBD1 matching over 10 bases. The junction had 5 bases not matched to a gene; V was cut back by 5 bases and J by 8 bases. The germline CDR1 and CDR2 sequences are MDHEN and SYDVKM. The length of the CDR3 is 13 residues. In nucleotides, the CDR3 is TGTGCCAGCAGTGTTGGACAGGGGGGAGGCTACACCTTC. Amino acid sequence: CASSVGQGGGYTF.